Reported below is one TCR beta chain. Its antigen is not identified. This CDR3 is built from 18 residues. The sample belongs to a study of OX40 agonist ivuxolimab in advanced cancers. Study findings and constraints: Among the lowest levels of clonal expansion were found in partial responders at 0.1-3.0 mg/kg. The authors also found low normalized T-cell clonal expansion in some nonresponders. At 0.1 to 3.0 mg/kg, clonal expansion of CD4+ and CD8+ blood T cells had occurred by week 6.

Clones were sequenced by immunoSEQ multiplex PCR, and TCRdb holds only the in-frame ones, with some missing. The sample records about 59,000 clones, over 80% being singletons. The source of this sequence is an adult with an advanced solid tumor such as melanoma, head and neck, liver or kidney cancer. The sample was CD4+ or CD8+ T cells sorted from blood, taken in a trial of the OX40 agonist ivuxolimab. The chain joins TRBV21-1 to TRBJ2-2; no check of the table's D call, TRBD1, against the DNA was made. TRBV21-1 constitutes a pseudogene. CDR3 residues: CASSKIMPGCSYTGELFF. The CDR3 coding sequence is TGTGCCAGCAGCAAAATAATGCCAGGTTGTTCGTACACCGGGGAGCTGTTTTTT.